Detailed here is one TCR beta chain. This CDR3 is built from 14 residues. CDR1 is MNHNY and CDR2 is SVGAGI in the germline V gene (reference sequence). V shed 4 bases and J shed 3 bases, with 12 bases lying between them. The sample belongs to a study of shared clonotypes between healthy human individuals. Background on the study: Researchers assigned three CD4 naive, three CD4 memory, two CD8 naive and one CD8 memory plate to each donor.

The study ran the assay at deep level. Produced via immunoSEQ multiplex PCR; TCRdb's table is partial and in-frame only. The table shows roughly 1,600,000 clones, with around 98.5% occurring only once. The receptor was isolated from a man aged 25-45 years in good health. What was sequenced was naive CD4+ T cells sorted from blood. Noted subset: CD45RA+ positively selected. The rearrangement uses TRBV6-6 and TRBJ2-5, with D perhaps matching TRBD1 (6 bases). In nucleotides, the CDR3 is TGTGCCAGCAGTTTGGGTGGGGACAAAGAGACCCAGTACTTC. Its translation: CASSLGGDKETQYF.